The clone carrying this T cell receptor (beta chain) was found a few times. The sample belongs to a study of graft-versus-host responses after intestinal transplantation. Study in general: Isolated intestinal, liver-intestinal, or multivisceral transplants had been given to the recipients. Whole-study results and caveats: Recipient marrow held GvH clones, some first seen in ileum or blood. Among circulating GvH clones, peak levels were associated with early post-transplant declines in HvG clones.

This CDR3 is 14 amino acids long. CDR1 is PRHDT and CDR2 is FYEKMQ in the germline V gene (reference sequence). V was clipped by 6 bases and J by 2 bases; unmatched bases: 5. Clones were read by immunoSEQ multiplex PCR, and TCRdb kept only the in-frame ones, dropping some. The data contain roughly 6,400 clones, 20% to 25% of them seen just once; the ten biggest clones take up roughly 4%. CD4 and CD8 responders that proliferated in the reaction were FACS-sorted. The sample was alloreactive CD4+ T cells from a mixed lymphocyte reaction culture, taken before transplantation. Documented subset: CFSE-low proliferating T cells sorted from approximately 6-day pre-transplant mixed lymphocyte reaction (GvH or HvG direction). The clonotype was recovered from a human patient who was an organ donor for intestinal transplantation. This chain uses TRBV13 with TRBJ1-2; 8 positions agree with TRBD1. Here the CDR3 reads CASSQDRDNYGYTF. CDR3 nucleotide sequence: TGTGCCAGCAGTCAGGACAGGGACAACTATGGCTACACCTTC.